These 29 T cell receptor beta chains were all obtained from the same sample, sequenced in a study of T cells in pancreatic ductal adenocarcinoma. Surgery without prior neoadjuvant therapy was the treatment of the selected pancreatic ductal adenocarcinoma patients. TCRdb keeps only in-frame clones here, not all; method: immunoSEQ multiplex PCR. The sample yields 10,000 to 15,000 clones, approximately 90% seen once. What was sequenced was PBMCs. The receptors shown here come from a human donor with pancreatic ductal adenocarcinoma.

J is TRBJ1-1 and V is TRBV6-5, with D unclear. CDR1 and CDR2 (germline): MNHEY, SVGAGI. Trimming shortened V by 2 bases and J by 0 bases, and 7 bases separated the two germline ends. The CDR3 spans 14 residues. The CDR3 spells CASSYDGLNTEAFF. The CDR3 DNA sequence: TGTGCCAGCAGTTACGACGGGTTGAACACTGAAGCTTTCTTT.

This chain uses TRBV6-1 with TRBJ2-3; possible D gene TRBD2, 6 bases. Per the germline V gene, CDR1 is MNHNS and CDR2 is SASEGT. Trimming shortened V by 10 bases and J by 3 bases, and 17 bases separated the two germline ends. The CDR3 is made up of 14 amino acids. The CDR3 is CATLSNAGTDTQYF. DNA of the CDR3: TGTGCCACCCTTTCTAATGCGGGAACAGATACGCAGTATTTT.

The J gene is TRBJ1-1, the V gene TRBV29-1; D perhaps matches TRBD1 (5 bases). CDR1 and CDR2 from the germline V gene are SQVTM and ANQGSEA. CDR3 length equals 13 residues. V lost 8 bases, J lost 0 bases, and 13 bases lay in between. The CDR3 nucleotides read TGCAGCACTCGGGAGGGGATGAACACTGAAGCTTTCTTT. Translating it yields CSTREGMNTEAFF. The entire variable domain, with the rest obtained from reference TRBV29-1 and TRBJ1-1, is as follows: SAVISQKPSRDICQRGTSLTIQCQVDSQVTMMFWYRQQPGQSLTLIATANQGSEATYESGFVIDKFPISRPNLTFSTLTVSNMSPEDSSIYLCSTREGMNTEAFFGQGTRLTVV.

The chain has TRBV19 and TRBJ2-1; 11 bases are a match to TRBD2. J was trimmed by 1 base and V by 7 bases; bases with no gene match: 3. Germline V CDR1 and CDR2: LNHDA, SQIVND (reference sequence). This CDR3 spans 15 amino acids. Here the CDR3 reads CASTLAGGSYNEQFF. The CDR3 DNA is TGTGCCAGTACCCTAGCGGGGGGTTCCTACAATGAGCAGTTCTTC.

The chain carries TRBV27 and TRBJ2-7; 7 bases line up with TRBD1. Trimming cost V 6 bases and J 0 bases; bases outside gene matches: 5. The germline V gene encodes CDR1 MNHEY and CDR2 SMNVEV (reference sequence). The CDR3 loop spans 14 amino acids. As DNA, the CDR3 is TGTGCCAGCAGGCTGGGACAGAACTCCTACGAGCAGTACTTC. The encoded protein is CASRLGQNSYEQYF.

This clone was found once. The rearrangement links TRBV5-1 to TRBJ2-7; TRBD2 is a possible D gene (6 bases). The germline CDR1 and CDR2 sequences are SGHRS and YFSETQ. The CDR3 is 16 residues long. Trimming cost V 0 bases and J 4 bases, with 17 bases left between them. The CDR3 DNA follows: TGCGCCAGCAGCTTGGCCGGGGGAGAGGGACTGTACGAGCAGTACTTC. Amino acids: CASSLAGGEGLYEQYF.

This chain connects TRBV2 to TRBJ2-3; D may be TRBD1 (6 bases). Germline V lookup: CDR1 SNHLY, CDR2 FYNNEI. V lost 4 bases and J 6 bases, leaving 17 bases between the germline ends. There are 15 residues in the CDR3. CDR3 protein: CASSATGSYSDTQYF. The CDR3 region has the DNA TGTGCCAGCAGTGCGACAGGAAGCTACTCGGATACGCAGTATTTT.

J is TRBJ2-7 and V is TRBV7-2, with D possibly being TRBD1 or TRBD2 (5 bases each). This CDR3 is built from 14 residues. Germline CDR1 SGHTA, CDR2 FQGNSA. With 5 bases removed from V and 5 bases from J, the gap between germline ends came to 16 bases. The CDR3 loop is CASSTNVGVDEQYF. Here the CDR3 DNA reads TGTGCCAGCAGCACGAATGTGGGGGTGGACGAGCAGTACTTC.

This clone has only one observation. The chain links TRBV9 to TRBJ2-3, with D maybe TRBD2 (6 bases). Deletions cut 4 bases from V and 2 bases from J, with 11 bases between. Germline loops: CDR1 SGDLS, CDR2 YYNGEE. The CDR3 is made up of 14 amino acids. CDR3 nucleotide sequence: TGTGCCAGCAGCCCGACGGGGGACACAGATACGCAGTATTTT. Translation gives CASSPTGDTDTQYF.

The rearrangement joins TRBV5-1 to TRBJ2-7; D is unclear. This CDR3 has 11 residues. V shed 4 bases and J shed 5 bases, with 7 bases lying between them. Germline values: CDR1 SGHRS, CDR2 YFSETQ. The CDR3 protein is CASSQDHEQYF. DNA for the CDR3: TGCGCCAGCAGCCAAGACCACGAGCAGTACTTC.

This clone turned up a few times. The chain uses TRBV4-1 and TRBJ1-1; no clear D gene. The V gene lost 4 bases and the J gene lost 0 bases, with 15 bases spanning the gap. The CDR3 is 16 residues long. The germline V gene has CDR1 MGHRA and CDR2 YSYEKL. CDR3 nucleotide sequence: TGCGCCAGCAGCCCCCTGGGGAGGACCTTGAACACTGAAGCTTTCTTT. Protein: CASSPLGRTLNTEAFF.

CDR3 nucleotides: TGCGCCAGCAGCTTGGGGGGGACCTTC. Its protein is CASSLGGTF. This sequence joins TRBV5-1 and TRBJ1-2; D possibly corresponds to TRBD1 (5 bases). CDR1 is SGHRS, CDR2 YFSETQ, per germline. Trimming left V 0 bases short and J 14 bases short, with 5 bases between. The CDR3 is 9 amino acids.

A single count supports this clone. The chain employs TRBV13 and TRBJ2-5, with D possibly TRBD2 on 7 matching bases. CDR1 and CDR2 (germline): PRHDT, FYEKMQ (reference sequence). The CDR3 spans 15 residues. V lost 5 bases and J 1 base, leaving 14 bases between the germline ends. CDR3 DNA: TGTGCCAGCAGCACAGGGCGGGGGATCCAAGAGACCCAGTACTTC. Translating it yields CASSTGRGIQETQYF.

The sample holds one count of this clone. This rearrangement joins TRBV18 to TRBJ2-2; 9 positions agree with TRBD1. The germline V gene has CDR1 KGHSH and CDR2 LQKENI. Trimming removed 3 bases from V and 2 bases from J; junction bases left unmatched: 1. CDR3 length: 15 residues. The chain's CDR3 is CASSPGQGNTGELFF. DNA of the CDR3: TGTGCCAGCTCACCGGGACAGGGAAACACCGGGGAGCTGTTTTTT.

This clone was seen a single time. V is TRBV5-5 and J is TRBJ2-3; 8 bases map to TRBD2. CDR1 SGHKS and CDR2 YYEKEE come from the germline V gene (reference sequence). V lost 1 base, J lost 0 bases, and 1 base stayed unmatched. The CDR3 is 15 residues long. CDR3 bases: TGTGCCAGCAGCTTGCCGGGGGGGAGCACAGATACGCAGTATTTT. It codes for CASSLPGGSTDTQYF.

This sequence joins TRBV6-1 and TRBJ1-1; D possibly corresponds to TRBD1 (5 bases). This CDR3 is built from 15 residues. Germline CDR1 and CDR2: MNHNS and SASEGT. Trimming stripped 8 bases from V and 6 bases from J, with 22 bases between. CDR3 region: CASYQNSGGGAEAFF. In DNA, the CDR3 is TGTGCCAGCTACCAGAACTCGGGGGGAGGGGCTGAAGCTTTCTTT.

V usage is TRBV4-1 and J usage is TRBJ1-6; no clear D. V gave up 3 bases and J gave up 9 bases, with 15 bases separating them. The CDR3 loop spans 15 amino acids. Germline loops: CDR1 MGHRA, CDR2 YSYEKL. CDR3: CASSHRLAVGSPLHF. The CDR3 nucleotides read TGCGCCAGCAGCCATAGACTGGCCGTGGGTTCACCCCTCCACTTT.

The V call is TRBV7-9, the J call TRBJ2-3; weak D call: TRBD1 (6 bases). Trimming took off 1 base at V and 3 bases at J, with 8 bases between the two ends. The CDR3 is 14 amino acids. Per the germline V gene, CDR1 is SEHNR and CDR2 is FQNEAQ (reference sequence). As DNA, the CDR3 is TGTGCCAGCAGCTTAGACGGACAGACAGATACGCAGTATTTT. Translated, it gives CASSLDGQTDTQYF.

The V gene is TRBV4-1, the J gene TRBJ2-5, with 9 positions matching TRBD1. CDR3 length: 16 residues. Trimming removed 4 bases from V and 5 bases from J; junction bases left unmatched: 11. Germline V lookup: CDR1 MGHRA, CDR2 YSYEKL. The CDR3 DNA reads TGCGCCAGCAGCCCGAGCAGGACAGGGGATAGGGAGACCCAGTACTTC. Amino acid sequence: CASSPSRTGDRETQYF.

The chain links TRBV12-2 to TRBJ1-2. TRBV12-2 is deemed a pseudogene. The CDR3 has 12 amino acids. CDR3 sequence (DNA): TGTGCAAGTCGCTTAGTAGGGTGGGGCTACACCTTC. Translating gives CASRLVGWGYTF.

This rearrangement joins TRBV9 to TRBJ2-7; tentatively, D is TRBD1 (6 bases). Germline V CDR1 and CDR2: SGDLS, YYNGEE. Trimming shortened V by 0 bases and J by 5 bases, and 18 bases separated the two germline ends. The CDR3 totals 16 residues. This CDR3 is CASSVGTSQGSHEQYF. In DNA, the CDR3 is TGTGCCAGCAGCGTAGGGACCTCTCAGGGGTCCCACGAGCAGTACTTC.

V usage is TRBV4-2 and J usage is TRBJ2-4; TRBD1 matches 8 bases. Germline V CDR1 and CDR2: LGHNA, YNFKEQ. The CDR3 has 17 residues. V lost 3 bases, J lost 0 bases, and 7 bases stayed unmatched. CDR3 nucleotides: TGTGCCAGCAGCCATTACGGACAGGGCATAGCCAAAAACATTCAGTACTTC. Amino acids: CASSHYGQGIAKNIQYF.

The chain employs TRBV28 and TRBJ2-5; D not certain. In germline, CDR1 is MDHEN, CDR2 SYDVKM. V gave up 6 bases and J gave up 4 bases, with 24 bases separating them. This CDR3 is 17 amino acids long. In DNA, the CDR3 is TGTGCCAGCAGCCGAGGATATGTTTCCGAGACTCGAGAGACCCAGTACTTC. Protein sequence: CASSRGYVSETRETQYF.

This chain links TRBV28 with TRBJ2-6; tentative D call: TRBD1 (6 bases). Per germline, CDR1 MDHEN and CDR2 SYDVKM. This CDR3 is built from 17 residues. The V end lost 5 bases, the J end lost 1 base, and 15 bases lay between the germline ends. DNA of the CDR3: TGTGCCAGCAGTGTACAGGGTTGGGCATCTGGGGCCAACGTCCTGACTTTC. Amino acid sequence: CASSVQGWASGANVLTF.

The V and J genes are TRBV6-5 and TRBJ2-1; 10 bases line up with TRBD2. From germline, CDR1 is MNHEY and CDR2 SVGAGI. The CDR3 length is 15 residues. V lost 2 bases to trimming and J lost 4 bases; unmatched junction nucleotides: 2. CDR3 bases: TGTGCCAGCAGTTACCTAGCGGGGGATTACAATGAGCAGTTCTTC. Protein sequence: CASSYLAGDYNEQFF.

The chain uses TRBV7-6 and TRBJ1-3, with a tentative D call TRBD1 (6 bases). The CDR3 covers 12 residues. CDR1 SGHVS and CDR2 FNYEAQ come from the germline V gene. Trimming cost V 8 bases and J 4 bases, with 9 bases left between them. The CDR3: CASSQGGNTIYF. For the CDR3, the DNA is TGTGCCAGCTCTCAGGGGGGAAACACCATATATTTT.

V usage is TRBV14 and J usage is TRBJ2-3; 7 nucleotides agree with TRBD2. V lost 5 bases and J lost 2; bases outside the gene matches: 10. CDR1 is SGHDN, CDR2 FVKESK, per germline. The CDR3 consists of 16 residues. The CDR3 sequence is CASSARDYLFTDTQYF. The CDR3 nucleotides are TGTGCCAGCAGCGCCCGGGACTACCTCTTCACAGATACGCAGTATTTT.

The chain has TRBV7-3 and TRBJ2-6; no clear D gene. The CDR3 covers 14 residues. Between the trimmed V and J ends, which lost 8 bases and 2 bases, there was a span of 10 bases. Germline V lookup: CDR1 SGHTA, CDR2 FQGTGA. The CDR3 DNA sequence: TGTGCCAGCTCCTATGGGCCTGGGGCCAACGTCCTGACTTTC. It yields the protein CASSYGPGANVLTF.

The chain recombines TRBV7-8 with TRBJ2-1; D is possibly TRBD2 (5 bases). This CDR3 contains 13 residues. Germline values: CDR1 SGHVS, CDR2 FQNEAQ. The germline V and J ends were trimmed by 1 base and 9 bases, with 10 bases remaining between them. Here the CDR3 reads CASSLGRTGEQFF. CDR3 in DNA: TGTGCCAGCAGCTTAGGGCGGACTGGTGAGCAGTTCTTC.